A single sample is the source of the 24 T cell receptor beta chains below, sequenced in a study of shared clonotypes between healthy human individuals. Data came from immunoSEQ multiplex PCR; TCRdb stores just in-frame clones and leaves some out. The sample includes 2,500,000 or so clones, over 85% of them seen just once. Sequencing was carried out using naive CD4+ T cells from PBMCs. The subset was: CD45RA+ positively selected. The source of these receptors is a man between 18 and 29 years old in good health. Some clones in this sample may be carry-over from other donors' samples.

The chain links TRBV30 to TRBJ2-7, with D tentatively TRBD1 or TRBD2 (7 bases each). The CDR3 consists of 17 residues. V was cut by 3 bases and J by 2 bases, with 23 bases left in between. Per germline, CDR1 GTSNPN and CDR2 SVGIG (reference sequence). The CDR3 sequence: CAWSMTGNRDYPYEQYF. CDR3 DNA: TGTGCCTGGAGCATGACAGGGAACCGGGACTATCCCTACGAGCAGTACTTC.

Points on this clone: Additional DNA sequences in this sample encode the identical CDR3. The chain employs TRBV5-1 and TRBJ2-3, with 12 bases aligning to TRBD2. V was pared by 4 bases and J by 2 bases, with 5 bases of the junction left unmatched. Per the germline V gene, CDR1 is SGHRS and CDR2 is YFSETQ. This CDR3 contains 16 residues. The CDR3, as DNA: TGCGCCAGCAGCCTCCTAGCGGGAGGGCCCACAGATACGCAGTATTTT. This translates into CASSLLAGGPTDTQYF.

CDR3 sequence reads: CASSSPGELFF. Written as DNA, the CDR3 is TGTGCCAGCTCATCTCCCGGGGAGCTGTTTTTT. This rearrangement joins TRBV18 to TRBJ2-2, with no clear D. CDR1 and CDR2 (germline): KGHSH, LQKENI. CDR3 length: 11 amino acids. V shed 5 bases and J shed 6 bases, with 4 bases lying between them.

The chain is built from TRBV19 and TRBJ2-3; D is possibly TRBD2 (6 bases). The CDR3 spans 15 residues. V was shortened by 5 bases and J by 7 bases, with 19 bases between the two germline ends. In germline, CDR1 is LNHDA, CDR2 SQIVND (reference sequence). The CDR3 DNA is TGTGCCAGTAGTCCGCGGACTACCCAGCGGCATACGCAGTATTTT. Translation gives CASSPRTTQRHTQYF. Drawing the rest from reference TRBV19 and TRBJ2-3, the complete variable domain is DGGITQSPKYLFRKEGQNVTLSCEQNLNHDAMYWYRQDPGQGLRLIYYSQIVNDFQKGDIAEGYSVSREKKESFPLTVTSAQKNPTAFYLCASSPRTTQRHTQYFGPGTRLTVL.

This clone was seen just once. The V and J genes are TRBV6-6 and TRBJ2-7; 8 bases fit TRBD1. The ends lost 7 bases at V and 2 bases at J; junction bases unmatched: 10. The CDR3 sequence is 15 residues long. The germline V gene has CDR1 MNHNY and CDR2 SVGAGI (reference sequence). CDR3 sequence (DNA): TGTGCCAGCACCCCGCTTCGGGACAGGACCTACGAGCAGTACTTC. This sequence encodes CASTPLRDRTYEQYF.

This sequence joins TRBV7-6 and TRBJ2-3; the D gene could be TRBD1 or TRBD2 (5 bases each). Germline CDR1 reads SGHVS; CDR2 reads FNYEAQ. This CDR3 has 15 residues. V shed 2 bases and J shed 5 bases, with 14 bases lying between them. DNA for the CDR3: TGTGCCAGCAGCTTAACCGGGGCCACGGGAGATACGCAGTATTTT. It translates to CASSLTGATGDTQYF.

In nucleotides, the CDR3 is TGCGCCAGCAGCCCCCCAGGGACAGGACACAATGAGCAGTTCTTC. Protein: CASSPPGTGHNEQFF. The rearrangement joins TRBV5-1 to TRBJ2-1; TRBD1 agrees at 8 bases. The V and J ends lost 4 bases and 5 bases, in that order; junction bases with no gene match: 8. Germline V lookup: CDR1 SGHRS, CDR2 YFSETQ. The CDR3 loop spans 15 amino acids.

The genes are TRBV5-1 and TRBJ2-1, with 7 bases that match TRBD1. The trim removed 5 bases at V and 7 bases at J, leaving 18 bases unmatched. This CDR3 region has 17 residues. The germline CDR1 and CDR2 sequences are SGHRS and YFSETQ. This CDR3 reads CASSPSPSGQNTNEQFF. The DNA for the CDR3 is TGCGCCAGCAGTCCCTCTCCATCGGGACAGAACACGAATGAGCAGTTCTTC.

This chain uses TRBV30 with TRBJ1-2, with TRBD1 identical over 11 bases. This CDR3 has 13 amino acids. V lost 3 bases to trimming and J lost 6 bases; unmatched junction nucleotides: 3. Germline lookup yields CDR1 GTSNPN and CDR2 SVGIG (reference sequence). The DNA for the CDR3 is TGTGCCTGGAGCCGGGGACAGGGGGATGGCTACACCTTC. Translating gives CAWSRGQGDGYTF.

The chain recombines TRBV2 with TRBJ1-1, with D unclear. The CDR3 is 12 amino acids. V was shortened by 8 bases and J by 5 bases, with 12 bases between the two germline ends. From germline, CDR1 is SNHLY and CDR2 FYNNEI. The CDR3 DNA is TGTGCCAGCTGGGGAGGAAGGACTGAAGCTTTCTTT. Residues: CASWGGRTEAFF.

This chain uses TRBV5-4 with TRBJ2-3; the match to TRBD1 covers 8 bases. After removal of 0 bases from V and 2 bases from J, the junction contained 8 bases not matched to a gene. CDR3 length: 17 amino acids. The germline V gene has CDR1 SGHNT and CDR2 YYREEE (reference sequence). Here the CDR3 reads CASSLGAGQGPTDTQYF. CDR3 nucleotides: TGTGCCAGCAGCTTGGGGGCAGGACAGGGCCCCACAGATACGCAGTATTTT.

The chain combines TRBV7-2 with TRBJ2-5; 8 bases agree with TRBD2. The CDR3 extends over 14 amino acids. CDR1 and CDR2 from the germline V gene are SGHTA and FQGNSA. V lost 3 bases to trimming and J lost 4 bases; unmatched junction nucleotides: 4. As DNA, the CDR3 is TGTGCCAGCAGCTTTAACGGGAGGGGAGAGACCCAGTACTTC. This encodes CASSFNGRGETQYF.

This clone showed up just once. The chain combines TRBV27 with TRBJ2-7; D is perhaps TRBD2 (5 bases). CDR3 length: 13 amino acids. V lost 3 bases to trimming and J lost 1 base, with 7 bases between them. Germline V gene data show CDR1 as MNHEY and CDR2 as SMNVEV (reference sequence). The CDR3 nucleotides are TGTGCCAGCAGTTTGGTAGCGTCCTACGAGCAGTACTTC. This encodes CASSLVASYEQYF.

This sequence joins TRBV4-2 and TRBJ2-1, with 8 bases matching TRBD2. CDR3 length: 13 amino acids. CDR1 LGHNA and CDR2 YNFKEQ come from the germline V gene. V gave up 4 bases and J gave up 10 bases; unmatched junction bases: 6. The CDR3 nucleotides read TGTGCCAGCAGCCTTAGCGGGGACGGGGAGCAGTTCTTC. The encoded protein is CASSLSGDGEQFF.

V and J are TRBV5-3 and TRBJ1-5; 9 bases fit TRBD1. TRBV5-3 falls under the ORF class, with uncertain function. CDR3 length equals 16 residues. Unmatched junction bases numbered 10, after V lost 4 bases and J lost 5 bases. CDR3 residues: CARSTFGQGIYQPQHF. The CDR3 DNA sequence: TGTGCCAGAAGCACATTTGGACAGGGGATTTATCAGCCCCAGCATTTT.

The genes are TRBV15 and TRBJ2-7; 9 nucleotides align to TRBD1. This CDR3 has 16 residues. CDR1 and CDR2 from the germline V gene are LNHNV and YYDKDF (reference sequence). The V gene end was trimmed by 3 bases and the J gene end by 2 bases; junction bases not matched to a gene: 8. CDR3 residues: CATSRPPGQGAYEQYF. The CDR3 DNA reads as TGTGCCACCAGCAGGCCACCGGGACAGGGAGCCTACGAGCAGTACTTC.

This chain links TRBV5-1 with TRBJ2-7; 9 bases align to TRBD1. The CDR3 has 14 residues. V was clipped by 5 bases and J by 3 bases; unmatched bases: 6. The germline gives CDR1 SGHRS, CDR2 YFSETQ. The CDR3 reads CASRPGQGRYEQYF. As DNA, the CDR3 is TGCGCCAGCAGACCGGGACAGGGACGCTACGAGCAGTACTTC.

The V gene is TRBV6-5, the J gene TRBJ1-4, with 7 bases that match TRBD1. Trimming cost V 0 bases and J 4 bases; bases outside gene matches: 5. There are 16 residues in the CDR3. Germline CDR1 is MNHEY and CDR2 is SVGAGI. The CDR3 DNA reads TGTGCCAGCAGTTACTCGGGGGCAGGGGGTAATGAAAAACTGTTTTTT. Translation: CASSYSGAGGNEKLFF.

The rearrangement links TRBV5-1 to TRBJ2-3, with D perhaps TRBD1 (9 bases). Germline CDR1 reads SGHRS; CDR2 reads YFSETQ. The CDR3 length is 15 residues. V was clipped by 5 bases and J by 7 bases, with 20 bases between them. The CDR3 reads CASSSGGTGLNTQYF. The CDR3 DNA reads TGCGCCAGCAGTTCGGGAGGGACAGGGCTAAATACGCAGTATTTT.

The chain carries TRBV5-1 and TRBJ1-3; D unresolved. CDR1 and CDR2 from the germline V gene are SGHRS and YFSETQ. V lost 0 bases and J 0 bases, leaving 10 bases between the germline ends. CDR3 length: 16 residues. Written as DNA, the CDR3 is TGCGCCAGCAGCTTGGGGGGTGCGAACTCTGGAAACACCATATATTTT. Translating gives CASSLGGANSGNTIYF.

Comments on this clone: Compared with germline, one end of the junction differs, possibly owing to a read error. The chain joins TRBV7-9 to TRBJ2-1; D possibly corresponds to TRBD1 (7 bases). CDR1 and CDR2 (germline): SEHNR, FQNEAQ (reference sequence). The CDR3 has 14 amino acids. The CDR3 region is CASRGGQSFNEQFF. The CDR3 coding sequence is TGTGCCAGCAGGGGGGGACAGTCCTTCAATGAGCAGTTCTTC.

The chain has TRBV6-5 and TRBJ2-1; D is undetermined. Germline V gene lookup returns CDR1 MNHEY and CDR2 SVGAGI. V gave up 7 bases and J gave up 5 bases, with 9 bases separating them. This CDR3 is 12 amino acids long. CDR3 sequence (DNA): TGTGCCAGCATAGCAGTGGACAATGAGCAGTTCTTC. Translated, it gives CASIAVDNEQFF.

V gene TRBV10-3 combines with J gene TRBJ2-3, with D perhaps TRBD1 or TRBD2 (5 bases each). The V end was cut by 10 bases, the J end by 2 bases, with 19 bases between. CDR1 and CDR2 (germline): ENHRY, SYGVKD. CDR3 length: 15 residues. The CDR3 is CASQRVGPATDTQYF. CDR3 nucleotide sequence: TGTGCCAGTCAACGAGTGGGACCGGCCACAGATACGCAGTATTTT.

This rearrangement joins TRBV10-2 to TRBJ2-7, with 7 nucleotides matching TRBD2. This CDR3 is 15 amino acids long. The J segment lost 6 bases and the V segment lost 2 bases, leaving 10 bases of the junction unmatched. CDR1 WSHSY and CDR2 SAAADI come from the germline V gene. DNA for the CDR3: TGCGCCAGCAGTGAGGCGGGAGAAGTGTCGGGCGAGCAGTACTTC. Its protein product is CASSEAGEVSGEQYF.